This record looks at one T cell receptor (beta chain) sequence and its context. Its antigen is undetermined. This record comes from a study of OX40 agonist ivuxolimab in advanced cancers. Overall study context: A history of anti-PD-1, anti-PD-L1 or anti-CTLA-4 therapy was acceptable, and around 36% had some.

Only in-frame clones appear in the TCRdb table, and some are missing; sequencing was by immunoSEQ multiplex PCR. The table has roughly 57,000 clones, about 88% seen once. General study findings and limits: Both blood CD4+ and CD8+ T cells showed clonal growth by week 6 at 0.1 to 3.0 mg/kg. The antigen specificity of the peripheral T cells (those that were expanded) was not determined.

Germline V CDR1 and CDR2: SGHRS, YFSETQ. The CDR3 is 16 amino acids. V shed 0 bases and J shed 4 bases, with 14 bases lying between them. V gene TRBV5-1 combines with J gene TRBJ2-1; D is tentatively TRBD1 or TRBD2 (7 bases each). The TCR comes from an adult with an advanced solid tumor such as melanoma, head and neck, liver or kidney cancer. The input for sequencing was CD4+ or CD8+ T cells sorted from blood, taken in a trial of the OX40 agonist ivuxolimab. CDR3 loop: CASSLAGGQTYNEQFF. Written as DNA, the CDR3 is TGCGCCAGCAGCTTGGCGGGGGGACAGACGTACAATGAGCAGTTCTTC.